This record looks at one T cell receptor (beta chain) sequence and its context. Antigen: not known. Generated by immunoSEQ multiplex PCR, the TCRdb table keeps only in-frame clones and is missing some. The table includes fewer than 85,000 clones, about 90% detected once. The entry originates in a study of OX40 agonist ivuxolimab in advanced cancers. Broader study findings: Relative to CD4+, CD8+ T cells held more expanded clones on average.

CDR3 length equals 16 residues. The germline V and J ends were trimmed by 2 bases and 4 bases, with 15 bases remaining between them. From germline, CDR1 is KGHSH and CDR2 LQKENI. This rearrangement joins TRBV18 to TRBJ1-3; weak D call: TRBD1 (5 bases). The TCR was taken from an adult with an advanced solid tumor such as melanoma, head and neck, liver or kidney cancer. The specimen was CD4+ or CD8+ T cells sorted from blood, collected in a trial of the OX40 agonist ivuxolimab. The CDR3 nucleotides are TGTGCCAGCTCACCAGCCCCAGGGCACCAAGGAAACACCATATATTTT. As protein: CASSPAPGHQGNTIYF. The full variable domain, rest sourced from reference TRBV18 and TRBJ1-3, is NAGVMQNPRHLVRRRGQEARLRCSPMKGHSHVYWYRQLPEEGLKFMVYLQKENIIDESGMPKERFSAEFPKEGPSILRIQQVVRGDSAAYFCASSPAPGHQGNTIYFGEGSWLTVV.